This T cell receptor (beta chain) was identified during a study of response to subunit inactivated influenza vaccine. CDR1 is MNHNY, CDR2 SVGAGI, per germline (reference sequence). The CDR3 is 12 residues long. Trimming removed 6 bases at V and 7 bases at J, with 12 bases between. MiXCR, run by TCRdb on the RT-PCR reads, gives a single entry per CDR3 protein. The sample has more than 150,000 distinct CDR3 sequences; approximately 12% are singletons. The sequences come from CD8+ T cells sorted from PBMCs, collected less than 30 months after vaccination. This clonotype was sampled from a man between 50 and 69 years old who received an inactivated influenza vaccine. This chain joins TRBV6-6 and TRBJ2-5; no firm D call. The CDR3 nucleotides read TGTGCCAGCAGCCATAAGACGGGGACCCAGTACTTC. This encodes CASSHKTGTQYF.